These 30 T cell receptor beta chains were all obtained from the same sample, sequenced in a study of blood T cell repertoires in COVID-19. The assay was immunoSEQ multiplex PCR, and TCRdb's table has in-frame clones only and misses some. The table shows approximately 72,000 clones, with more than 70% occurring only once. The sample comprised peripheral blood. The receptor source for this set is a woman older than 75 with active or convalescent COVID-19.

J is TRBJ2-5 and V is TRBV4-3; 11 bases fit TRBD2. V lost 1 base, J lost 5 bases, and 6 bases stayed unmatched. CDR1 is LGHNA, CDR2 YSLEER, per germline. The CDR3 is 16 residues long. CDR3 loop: CASSQVSGGARETQYF. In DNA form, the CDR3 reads TGCGCCAGCAGCCAAGTTAGCGGGGGGGCTCGGGAGACCCAGTACTTC.

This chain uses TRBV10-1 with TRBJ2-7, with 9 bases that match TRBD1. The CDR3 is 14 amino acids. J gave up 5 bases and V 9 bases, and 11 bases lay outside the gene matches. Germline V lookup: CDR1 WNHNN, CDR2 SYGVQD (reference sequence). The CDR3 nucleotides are TGCGCCAGTGGAACCGGGACAGGGTTTAACGAGCAGTACTTC. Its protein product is CASGTGTGFNEQYF.

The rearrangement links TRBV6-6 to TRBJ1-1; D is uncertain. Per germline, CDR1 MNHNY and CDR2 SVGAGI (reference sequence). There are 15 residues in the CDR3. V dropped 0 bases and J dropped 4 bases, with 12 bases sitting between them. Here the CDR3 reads CASSYSGPPATEAFF. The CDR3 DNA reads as TGTGCCAGCAGTTACTCGGGCCCCCCGGCCACTGAAGCTTTCTTT.

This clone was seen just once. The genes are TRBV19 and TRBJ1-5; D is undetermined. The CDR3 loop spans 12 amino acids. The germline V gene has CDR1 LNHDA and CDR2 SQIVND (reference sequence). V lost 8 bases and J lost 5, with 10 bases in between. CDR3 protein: CASHLGDQPQHF. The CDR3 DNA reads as TGTGCCAGTCACCTAGGAGATCAGCCCCAGCATTTT.

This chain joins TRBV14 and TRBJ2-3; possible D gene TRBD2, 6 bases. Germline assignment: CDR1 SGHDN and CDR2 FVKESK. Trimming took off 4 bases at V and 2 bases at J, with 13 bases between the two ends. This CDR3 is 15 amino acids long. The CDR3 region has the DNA TGTGCCAGCAGCCTGGGAGGAGTCCCCACAGATACGCAGTATTTT. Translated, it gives CASSLGGVPTDTQYF.

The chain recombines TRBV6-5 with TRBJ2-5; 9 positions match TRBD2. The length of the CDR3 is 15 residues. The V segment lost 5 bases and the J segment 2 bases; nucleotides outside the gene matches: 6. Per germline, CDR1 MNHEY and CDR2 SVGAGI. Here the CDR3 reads CASSLAGIGQETQYF. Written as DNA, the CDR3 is TGTGCCAGCAGTCTAGCGGGGATAGGACAAGAGACCCAGTACTTC.

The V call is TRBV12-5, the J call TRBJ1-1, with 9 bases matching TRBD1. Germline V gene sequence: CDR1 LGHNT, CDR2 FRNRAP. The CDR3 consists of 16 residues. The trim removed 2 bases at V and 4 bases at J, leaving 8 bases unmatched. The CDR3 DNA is TGTGCTAGTGGTTTGTGGACAGGGGCCGGGGGCACTGAAGCTTTCTTT. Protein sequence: CASGLWTGAGGTEAFF.

CDR3 loop: CASSRSELLSYNEQFF. CDR3 coding DNA: TGCGCCAGCAGCAGGAGCGAGCTTCTTTCCTACAATGAGCAGTTCTTC. The chain recombines TRBV5-1 with TRBJ2-1; D gene ambiguous. In germline, CDR1 is SGHRS, CDR2 YFSETQ. V was shortened by 4 bases and J by 1 base, with 15 bases between the two germline ends. The CDR3 has 16 residues.

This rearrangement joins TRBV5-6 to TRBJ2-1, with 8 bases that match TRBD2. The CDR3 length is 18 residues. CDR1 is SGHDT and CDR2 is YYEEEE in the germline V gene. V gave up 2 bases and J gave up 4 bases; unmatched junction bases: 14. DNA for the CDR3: TGTGCCAGCAGCTTAAAAAACGGGGGGGCCTTCATTTACAATGAGCAGTTCTTC. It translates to CASSLKNGGAFIYNEQFF.

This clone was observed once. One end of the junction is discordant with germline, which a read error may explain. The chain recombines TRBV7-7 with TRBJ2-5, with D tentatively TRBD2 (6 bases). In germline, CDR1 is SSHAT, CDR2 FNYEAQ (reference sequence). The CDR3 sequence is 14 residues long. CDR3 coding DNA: TGTGCTAGCAGCCGGGACTCTGAATTAGAGACCCAGTACTTC. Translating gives CASSRDSELETQYF.

The CDR3 sequence is CASSFSDRAYGYTF. CDR3 in DNA: TGTGCCAGCAGTTTTTCGGACAGGGCCTATGGCTACACCTTC. The chain links TRBV28 to TRBJ1-2; 8 bases are a match to TRBD1. After removal of 3 bases from V and 4 bases from J, the junction contained 4 bases not matched to a gene. The CDR3 is 14 amino acids. From germline, CDR1 is MDHEN and CDR2 SYDVKM.

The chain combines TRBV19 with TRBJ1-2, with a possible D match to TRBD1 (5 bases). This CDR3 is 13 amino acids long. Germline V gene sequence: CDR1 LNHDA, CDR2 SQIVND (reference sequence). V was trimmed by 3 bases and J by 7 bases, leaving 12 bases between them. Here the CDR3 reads CASSIQGLGGYTF. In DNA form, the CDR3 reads TGTGCCAGTAGTATCCAGGGTCTGGGTGGCTACACCTTC.

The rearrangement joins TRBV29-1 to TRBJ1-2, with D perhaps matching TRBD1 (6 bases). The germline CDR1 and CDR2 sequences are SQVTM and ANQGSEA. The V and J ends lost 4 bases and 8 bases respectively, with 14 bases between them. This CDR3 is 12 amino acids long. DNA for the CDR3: TGCAGCGTTGTAATATCAGGGGTGGGCTACACCTTC. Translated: CSVVISGVGYTF.

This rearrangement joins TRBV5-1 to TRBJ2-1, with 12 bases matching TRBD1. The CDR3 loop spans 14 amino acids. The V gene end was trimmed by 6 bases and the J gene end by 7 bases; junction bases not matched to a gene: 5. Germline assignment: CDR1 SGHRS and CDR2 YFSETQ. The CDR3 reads CASTGTGGKNEQFF. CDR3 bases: TGCGCCAGCACCGGGACAGGGGGCAAGAATGAGCAGTTCTTC.

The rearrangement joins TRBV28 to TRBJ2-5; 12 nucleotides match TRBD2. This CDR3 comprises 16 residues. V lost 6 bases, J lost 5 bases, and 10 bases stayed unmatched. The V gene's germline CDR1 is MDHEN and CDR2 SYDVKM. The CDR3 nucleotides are TGTGCCAGCAGCGGACTAGCGGGGCCCACCGGCGAGACCCAGTACTTC. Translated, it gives CASSGLAGPTGETQYF.

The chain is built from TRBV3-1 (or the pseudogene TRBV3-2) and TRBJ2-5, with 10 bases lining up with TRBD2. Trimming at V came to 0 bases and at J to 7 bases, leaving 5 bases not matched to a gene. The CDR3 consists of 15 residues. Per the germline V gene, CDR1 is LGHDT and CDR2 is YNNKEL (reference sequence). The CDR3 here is CASSQDVAGGGTQYF. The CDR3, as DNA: TGTGCCAGCAGCCAAGATGTAGCGGGGGGTGGGACCCAGTACTTC.

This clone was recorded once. This CDR3 reads CASSLFTSGSRGIQYF. CDR3 coding DNA: TGTGCCAGCAGTTTGTTTACTAGCGGGTCGAGGGGCATTCAGTACTTC. The rearrangement uses TRBV28 and TRBJ2-4; 9 nucleotides agree with TRBD2. The germline CDR1 and CDR2 sequences are MDHEN and SYDVKM. The V and J ends lost 3 bases and 9 bases, in that order; junction bases with no gene match: 12. CDR3 length: 16 amino acids.

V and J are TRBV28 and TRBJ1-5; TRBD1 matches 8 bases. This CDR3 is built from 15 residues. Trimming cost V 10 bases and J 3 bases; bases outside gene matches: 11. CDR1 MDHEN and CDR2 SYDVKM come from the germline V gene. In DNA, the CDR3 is TGTGCCACCTGGGGGGGACAGGCAAACAATCAGCCCCAGCATTTT. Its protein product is CATWGGQANNQPQHF.

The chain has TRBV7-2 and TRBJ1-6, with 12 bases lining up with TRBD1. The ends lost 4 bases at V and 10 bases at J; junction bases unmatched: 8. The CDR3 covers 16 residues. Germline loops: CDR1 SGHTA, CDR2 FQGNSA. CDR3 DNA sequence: TGTGCCAGCAGCTCCCCGGGACAGGGGGCGAGGTCACCCCTCCACTTT. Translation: CASSSPGQGARSPLHF.

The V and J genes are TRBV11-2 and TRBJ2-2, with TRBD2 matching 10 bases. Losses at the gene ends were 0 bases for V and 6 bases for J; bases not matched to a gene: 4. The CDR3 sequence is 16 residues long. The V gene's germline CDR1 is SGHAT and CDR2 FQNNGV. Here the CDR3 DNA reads TGTGCCAGCAGCTTAGAAAGCGGGGGGGCCCCCGGGGAGCTGTTTTTT. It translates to CASSLESGGAPGELFF.

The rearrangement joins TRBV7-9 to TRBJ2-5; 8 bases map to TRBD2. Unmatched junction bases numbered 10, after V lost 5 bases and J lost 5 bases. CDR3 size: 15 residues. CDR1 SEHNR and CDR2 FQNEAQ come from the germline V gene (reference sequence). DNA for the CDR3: TGTGCCAGCAGCCCGGGGGGGTATGGGTATGAGACCCAGTACTTC. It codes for CASSPGGYGYETQYF.

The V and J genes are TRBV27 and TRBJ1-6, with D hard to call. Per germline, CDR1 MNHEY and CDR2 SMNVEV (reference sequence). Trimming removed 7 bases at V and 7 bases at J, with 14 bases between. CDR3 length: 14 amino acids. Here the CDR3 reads CASTVERGNSPLHF. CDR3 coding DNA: TGTGCCAGCACCGTGGAACGCGGCAATTCACCCCTCCACTTT.

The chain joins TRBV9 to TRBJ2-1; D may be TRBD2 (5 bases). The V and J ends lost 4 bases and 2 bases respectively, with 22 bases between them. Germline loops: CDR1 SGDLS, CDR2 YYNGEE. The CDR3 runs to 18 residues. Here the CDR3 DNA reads TGTGCCAGCAGCCCGAAACTTGGAGGTTCGGGTCCCTACAATGAGCAGTTCTTC. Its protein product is CASSPKLGGSGPYNEQFF.

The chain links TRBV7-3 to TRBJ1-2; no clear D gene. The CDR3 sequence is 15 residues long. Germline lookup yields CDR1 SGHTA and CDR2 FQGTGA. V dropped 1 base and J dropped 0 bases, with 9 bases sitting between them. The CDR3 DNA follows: TGTGCCAGCAGCTTAATTCGTCAGTCTAACTATGGCTACACCTTC. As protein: CASSLIRQSNYGYTF.

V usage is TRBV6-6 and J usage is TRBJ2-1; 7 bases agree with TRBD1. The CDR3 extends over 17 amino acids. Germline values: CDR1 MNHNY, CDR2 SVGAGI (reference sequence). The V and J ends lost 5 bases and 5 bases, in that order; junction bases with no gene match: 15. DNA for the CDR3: TGTGCCAGCAGTCCATACGACACAGGGGTCTCAGACAATGAGCAGTTCTTC. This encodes CASSPYDTGVSDNEQFF.

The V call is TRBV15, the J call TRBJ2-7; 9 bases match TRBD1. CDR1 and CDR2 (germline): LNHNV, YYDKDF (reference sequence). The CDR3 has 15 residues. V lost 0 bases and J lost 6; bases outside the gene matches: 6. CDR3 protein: CATSRDLGTGSEQYF. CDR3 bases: TGTGCCACCAGCAGAGATCTAGGGACAGGGAGCGAGCAGTACTTC.

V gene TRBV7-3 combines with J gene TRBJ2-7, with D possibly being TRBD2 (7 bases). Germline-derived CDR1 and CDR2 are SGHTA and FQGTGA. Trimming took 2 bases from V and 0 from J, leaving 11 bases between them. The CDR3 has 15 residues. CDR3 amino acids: CASSLGRGPSYEQYF. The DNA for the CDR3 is TGTGCCAGCAGCTTAGGGCGGGGGCCCTCCTACGAGCAGTACTTC.

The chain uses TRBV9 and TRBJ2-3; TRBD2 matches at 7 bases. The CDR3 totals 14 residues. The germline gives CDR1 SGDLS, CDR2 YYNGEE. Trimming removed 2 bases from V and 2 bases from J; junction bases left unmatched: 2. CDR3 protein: CASSVSGATDTQYF. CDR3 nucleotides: TGTGCCAGCAGCGTGAGCGGGGCCACAGATACGCAGTATTTT.

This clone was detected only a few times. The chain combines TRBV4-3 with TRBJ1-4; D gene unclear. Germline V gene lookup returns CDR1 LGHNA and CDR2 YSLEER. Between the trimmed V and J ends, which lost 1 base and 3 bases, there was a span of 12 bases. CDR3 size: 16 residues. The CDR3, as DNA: TGCGCCAGCAGCCAAGCGAAGGGAGGTTCTAATGAAAAACTGTTTTTT. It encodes CASSQAKGGSNEKLFF.

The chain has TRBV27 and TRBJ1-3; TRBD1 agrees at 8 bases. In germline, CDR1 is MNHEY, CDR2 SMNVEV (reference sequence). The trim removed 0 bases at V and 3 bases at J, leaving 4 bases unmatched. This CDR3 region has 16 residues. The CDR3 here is CASSLSGTGYGNTIYF. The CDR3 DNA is TGTGCCAGCAGTTTATCAGGGACAGGATATGGAAACACCATATATTTT.